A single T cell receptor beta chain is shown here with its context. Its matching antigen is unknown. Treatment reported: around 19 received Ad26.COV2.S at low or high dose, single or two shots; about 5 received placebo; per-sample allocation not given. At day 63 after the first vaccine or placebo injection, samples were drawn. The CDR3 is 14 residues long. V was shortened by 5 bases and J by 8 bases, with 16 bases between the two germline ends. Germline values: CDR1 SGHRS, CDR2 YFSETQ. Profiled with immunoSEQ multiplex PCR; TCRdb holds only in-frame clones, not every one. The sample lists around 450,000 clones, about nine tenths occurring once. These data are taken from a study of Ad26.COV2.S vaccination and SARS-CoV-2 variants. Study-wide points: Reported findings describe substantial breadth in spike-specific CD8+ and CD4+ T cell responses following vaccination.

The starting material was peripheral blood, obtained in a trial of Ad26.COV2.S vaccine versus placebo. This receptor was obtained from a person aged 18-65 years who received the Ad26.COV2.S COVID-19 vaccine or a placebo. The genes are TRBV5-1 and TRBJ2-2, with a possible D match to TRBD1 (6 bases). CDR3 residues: CASRQQGPTGELFF. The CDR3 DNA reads TGCGCCAGCAGACAGCAGGGGCCCACGGGGGAGCTGTTTTTT.